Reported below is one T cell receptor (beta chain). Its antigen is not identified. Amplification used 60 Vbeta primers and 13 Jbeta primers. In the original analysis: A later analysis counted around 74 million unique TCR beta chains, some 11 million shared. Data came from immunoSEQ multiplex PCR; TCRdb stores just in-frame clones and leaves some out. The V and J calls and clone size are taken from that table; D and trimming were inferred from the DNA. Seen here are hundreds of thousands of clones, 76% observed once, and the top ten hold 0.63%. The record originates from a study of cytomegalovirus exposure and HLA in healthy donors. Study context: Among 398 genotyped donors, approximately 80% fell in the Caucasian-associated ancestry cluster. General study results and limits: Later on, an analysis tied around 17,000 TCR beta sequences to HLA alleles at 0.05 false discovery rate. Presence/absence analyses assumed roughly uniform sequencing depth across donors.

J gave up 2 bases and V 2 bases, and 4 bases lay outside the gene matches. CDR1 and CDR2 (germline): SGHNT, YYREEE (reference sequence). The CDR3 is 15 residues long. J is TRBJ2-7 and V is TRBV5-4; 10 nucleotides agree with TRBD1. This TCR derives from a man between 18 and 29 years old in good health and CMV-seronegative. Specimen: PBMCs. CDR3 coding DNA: TGTGCCAGCAGCTTACCGGGACAGGGGACCTACGAGCAGTACTTC. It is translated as CASSLPGQGTYEQYF.